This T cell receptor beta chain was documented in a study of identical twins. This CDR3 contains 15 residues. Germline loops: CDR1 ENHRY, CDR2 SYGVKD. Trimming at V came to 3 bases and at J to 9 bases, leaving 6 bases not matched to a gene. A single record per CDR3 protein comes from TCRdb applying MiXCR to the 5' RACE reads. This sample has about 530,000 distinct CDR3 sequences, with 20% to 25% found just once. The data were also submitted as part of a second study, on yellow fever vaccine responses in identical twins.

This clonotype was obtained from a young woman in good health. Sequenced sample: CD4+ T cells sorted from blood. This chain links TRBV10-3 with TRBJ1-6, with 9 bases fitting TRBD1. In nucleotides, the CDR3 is TGTGCCATCAGTGACCCCCCGGGACAGGGTTCACCCCTCCACTTT. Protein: CAISDPPGQGSPLHF.